One and the same sample provided the 24 T cell receptor beta chains below, sequenced in a study of blood T cells in healthy people across ages. Then a second PCR, running roughly 7 to 11 cycles, was carried out with a sample-barcoded 5' primer and a J-beta primer mix. TCRdb re-called the 5' RACE reads through MiXCR, storing one row per CDR3 protein. This table has 1.5 million to 2 million distinct CDR3 sequences, just under 50% appearing once. The sample was blood. These receptor sequences come from a woman in her thirties or forties in good health.

The chain is built from TRBV6-2 or TRBV6-3 and TRBJ2-5, with TRBD2 matching over 7 bases. V gave up 6 bases and J gave up 1 base; unmatched junction bases: 11. This CDR3 is 16 amino acids long. Germline V CDR1 and CDR2: MNHEY, SVGEGT. The CDR3 bases are TGTGCCAGCAGAGACGGCGATAGCGGGTTCCAAGAGACCCAGTACTTC. This translates into CASRDGDSGFQETQYF.

For the CDR3, the DNA is TGTGCCAGCAGTCCGGGACAGGGGGCAGGCGGGGAGCTGTTTTTT. This translates into CASSPGQGAGGELFF. The chain combines TRBV12-3 or TRBV12-4 with TRBJ2-2, with 12 nucleotides matching TRBD1. This CDR3 has 15 residues. The ends lost 5 bases at V and 7 bases at J; junction bases unmatched: 5.

The J gene is TRBJ1-5, the V gene TRBV5-1, with TRBD1 identical over 7 bases. Germline trimming cut 3 bases from V and 0 bases from J; bases unmatched to any gene: 6. The CDR3 contains 16 residues. Germline loops: CDR1 SGHRS, CDR2 YFSETQ. CDR3 sequence: CASSYWTGDSNQPQHF. The CDR3 region has the DNA TGCGCCAGCAGCTACTGGACAGGTGATAGCAATCAGCCCCAGCATTTT. Full variable domain (outside the CDR3, taken from reference TRBV5-1 and TRBJ1-5): KAGVTQTPRYLIKTRGQQVTLSCSPISGHRSVSWYQQTPGQGLQFLFEYFSETQRNKGNFPGRFSGRQFSNSRSEMNVSTLELGDSALYLCASSYWTGDSNQPQHFGDGTRLSIL.

This rearrangement joins TRBV12-3 or TRBV12-4 to TRBJ2-5; 16 bases match TRBD2. The CDR3 length is 17 residues. With V trimmed by 9 bases and J by 4 bases, 11 bases remained unmatched. CDR3 sequence (DNA): TGTGCCAGTAGCCGTGGGACTAGCGGGGGGGCGGTAGAGACCCAGTACTTC. It yields the protein CASSRGTSGGAVETQYF.

The chain combines TRBV12-3 or TRBV12-4 with TRBJ2-1, with TRBD2 identical over 8 bases. The CDR3 spans 17 residues. V trimming: 1 base; J trimming: 10 bases; junction bases outside the gene matches: 15. The CDR3 DNA is TGTGCCAGCAGTTTAGAGGGTGGGGGACTAGGGGTAAACGAGCAGTTCTTC. Its protein product is CASSLEGGGLGVNEQFF.

This clonotype occurred once. The junction departs from germline at one end; a sequencing error may be responsible. The chain recombines TRBV5-1 with TRBJ1-1; the D gene is possibly TRBD1 (6 bases). The CDR3 has 14 amino acids. The V gene's germline CDR1 is SGHRS and CDR2 YFSETQ. For the CDR3, the DNA is TGCGCCAGCACGAGGGACACCTTGAACGCTGAAGCTTTCTTT. Translating it yields CASTRDTLNAEAFF. Filled out from reference TRBV5-1 and TRBJ1-1, the complete variable domain reads KAGVTQTPRYLIKTRGQQVTLSCSPISGHRSVSWYQQTPGQGLQFLFEYFSETQRNKGNFPGRFSGRQFSNSRSEMNVSTLELGDSALYLCASTRDTLNAEAFFGQGTRLTVV.

DNA of the CDR3: TGTGCCAGCAGGAACGGTAATTCACCCCTCCACTTT. It is translated as CASRNGNSPLHF. The rearrangement joins TRBV12-3 or TRBV12-4 to TRBJ1-6; D ambiguous. Trimming removed 6 bases at V and 6 bases at J, with 6 bases between. The CDR3 is 12 residues long.

This chain's CDR3 is CASSYNGLNEQFF. DNA for the CDR3: TGTGCCAGCAGTTACAATGGGCTCAATGAGCAGTTCTTC. V gene TRBV6-6 combines with J gene TRBJ2-1; D gene unclear. The CDR3 loop spans 13 amino acids. The V gene's germline CDR1 is MNHNY and CDR2 SVGAGI (reference sequence). V lost 2 bases to trimming and J lost 6 bases, with 8 bases between them.

J is TRBJ1-1 and V is TRBV29-1; tentative D call: TRBD1 (6 bases). CDR1 and CDR2 from the germline V gene are SQVTM and ANQGSEA. This CDR3 comprises 13 residues. The V gene lost 5 bases and the J gene lost 5 bases, with 15 bases spanning the gap. CDR3 coding DNA: TGCAGCGTTATAAGGACAGCCTTAACTGAAGCTTTCTTT. Translation: CSVIRTALTEAFF.

The chain couples TRBV5-1 to TRBJ2-1, with TRBD2 matching 7 bases. V shed 5 bases and J 7 bases; nucleotides not matched to a gene: 12. The germline CDR1 and CDR2 sequences are SGHRS and YFSETQ. The CDR3 runs 15 residues. For the CDR3, the DNA is TGCGCCAGCAGTTCACTGGAGCGGGGCCTAAATGAGCAGTTCTTC. Encoded protein: CASSSLERGLNEQFF.

J is TRBJ2-7 and V is TRBV7-2; weak D call: TRBD2 (5 bases). Germline loops: CDR1 SGHTA, CDR2 FQGNSA. Trimming took off 1 base at V and 4 bases at J, with 17 bases between the two ends. This CDR3 comprises 16 residues. DNA of the CDR3: TGTGCCAGCAGCTTAGGGATTGGGCGGGTATCGTACGAGCAGTACTTC. This translates into CASSLGIGRVSYEQYF.

On this clonotype itself: A junction end diverges from the germline sequence, so it may reflect a read error. V is TRBV27 and J is TRBJ1-2, with a weak D call TRBD1 (6 bases). The CDR3 runs to 19 residues. Germline assignment: CDR1 MNHEY and CDR2 SMNVEV (reference sequence). The CDR3 coding sequence is TGTGCCAGCAGTTTAAAACCGGTCCTTTTTGGGGGGCTTAACTGTGGCTACACCTTC. Its translation is CASSLKPVLFGGLNCGYTF.

V is TRBV18 and J is TRBJ1-5; D may be TRBD1 (5 bases). Trimming took 0 bases from V and 6 from J, leaving 12 bases between them. The CDR3 has 15 amino acids. CDR1 is KGHSH, CDR2 LQKENI, per germline. The CDR3 region has the DNA TGTGCCAGCTCACCACCGGGGGGAAGTGGTCAGCCCCAGCATTTT. It encodes CASSPPGGSGQPQHF.

In nucleotides, the CDR3 is TGCAGCGTTTTCAGCGGGGGATCTGGGACCCAGTACTTC. Protein sequence: CSVFSGGSGTQYF. The chain combines TRBV29-1 with TRBJ2-5; 8 bases agree with TRBD2. The germline V gene encodes CDR1 SQVTM and CDR2 ANQGSEA. Unmatched junction bases numbered 9, after V lost 5 bases and J lost 7 bases. The CDR3 runs to 13 residues. The full variable domain, its missing parts supplied by reference TRBV29-1 and TRBJ2-5, is SAVISQKPSRDICQRGTSLTIQCQVDSQVTMMFWYRQQPGQSLTLIATANQGSEATYESGFVIDKFPISRPNLTFSTLTVSNMSPEDSSIYLCSVFSGGSGTQYFGPGTRLLVL.

The count of this clonotype is one. The chain uses TRBV6-5 and TRBJ1-4; perhaps TRBD1 as D (5 bases). V was cut by 4 bases and J by 5 bases, with 14 bases left in between. Germline CDR1 MNHEY, CDR2 SVGAGI. The CDR3 length is 15 residues. CDR3 nucleotide sequence: TGTGCCAGCAGTTCCGCGTGGGGGGTAAATGAAAAACTGTTTTTT. Protein sequence: CASSSAWGVNEKLFF.

The V gene is TRBV6-6, the J gene TRBJ2-2, with 10 bases that match TRBD2. The germline V gene encodes CDR1 MNHNY and CDR2 SVGAGI (reference sequence). V lost 2 bases to trimming and J lost 2 bases; unmatched junction nucleotides: 11. The CDR3 is 19 residues long. The CDR3 here is CASSYERRAGGLNTGELFF. The CDR3 DNA follows: TGTGCCAGCAGTTACGAGAGACGAGCGGGGGGGCTAAACACCGGGGAGCTGTTTTTT.

This chain uses TRBV13 with TRBJ1-2; D is perhaps TRBD1 (6 bases). Germline-derived CDR1 and CDR2 are PRHDT and FYEKMQ (reference sequence). CDR3 length: 15 amino acids. Trimming took off 2 bases at V and 0 bases at J, with 10 bases between the two ends. CDR3 nucleotides: TGTGCCAGCAGCTTACCGGGACAAGCTAACTATGGCTACACCTTC. Its protein is CASSLPGQANYGYTF. Filled out from reference TRBV13 and TRBJ1-2, the complete variable domain reads AAGVIQSPRHLIKEKRETATLKCYPIPRHDTVYWYQQGPGQDPQFLISFYEKMQSDKGSIPDRFSAQQFSDYHSELNMSSLELGDSALYFCASSLPGQANYGYTFGSGTRLTVV.

V is TRBV6-5 and J is TRBJ2-3; TRBD2 aligns across 10 bases. Germline trimming cut 4 bases from V and 5 bases from J; bases unmatched to any gene: 6. In germline, CDR1 is MNHEY, CDR2 SVGAGI. The CDR3 is 15 amino acids. DNA for the CDR3: TGTGCCAGCAGTTTTGGAGCGGGGGGGCGAGATACGCAGTATTTT. Residues: CASSFGAGGRDTQYF.

The rearrangement uses TRBV7-8 and TRBJ1-2; 7 nucleotides match TRBD1. CDR1 and CDR2 from the germline V gene are SGHVS and FQNEAQ. V was clipped by 6 bases and J by 4 bases; unmatched bases: 14. The CDR3 contains 16 residues. This CDR3 reads CASSRIQGGTLYGYTF. CDR3 nucleotide sequence: TGTGCCAGCAGTCGAATACAAGGGGGCACCCTCTATGGCTACACCTTC.

The CDR3 DNA follows: TGTGCCAGCAGCGAAGACCGGAGCTCCTACAATGAGCAGTTCTTC. It is translated as CASSEDRSSYNEQFF. This chain connects TRBV7-3 to TRBJ2-1; no reliable D call. Trimming pared 5 bases from V and 0 bases from J, leaving 11 bases between. CDR1 is SGHTA, CDR2 FQGTGA, per germline. CDR3 length: 15 amino acids.

In this sample, this clonotype turned up a few times. This rearrangement joins TRBV7-9 to TRBJ2-7; D might be TRBD2 (6 bases). CDR1 is SEHNR and CDR2 is FQNEAQ in the germline V gene (reference sequence). The CDR3 is 14 amino acids. V was shortened by 4 bases and J by 2 bases, with 12 bases between the two germline ends. In DNA, the CDR3 is TGTGCCAGCAGCTCCGAGCGGGCAGCCTACGAGCAGTACTTC. This sequence encodes CASSSERAAYEQYF.

Note on this clonotype: The junction departs from germline at one end; a sequencing error may be responsible. The J gene is TRBJ2-7, the V gene TRBV5-5; D is uncertain. CDR1 is SGHKS, CDR2 YYEKEE, per germline (reference sequence). The CDR3 is 13 amino acids. The CDR3 region is CACSWTETYEQYF. The DNA for the CDR3 is TGTGCCTGCAGCTGGACGGAAACCTACGAGCAGTACTTC.

The rearrangement links TRBV18 to TRBJ2-1; D is perhaps TRBD1 (6 bases). The V and J ends lost 3 bases and 6 bases respectively, with 18 bases between them. CDR1 and CDR2 from the germline V gene are KGHSH and LQKENI. The CDR3 is 16 residues long. The CDR3 spells CASSPQPVQQGNEQFF. CDR3 bases: TGTGCCAGCTCACCCCAGCCCGTGCAACAGGGCAATGAGCAGTTCTTC. Full variable domain (outside the CDR3, taken from reference TRBV18 and TRBJ2-1): NAGVMQNPRHLVRRRGQEARLRCSPMKGHSHVYWYRQLPEEGLKFMVYLQKENIIDESGMPKERFSAEFPKEGPSILRIQQVVRGDSAAYFCASSPQPVQQGNEQFFGPGTRLTVL.

V gene TRBV4-3 combines with J gene TRBJ2-1, with D uncertain. CDR3 length: 14 amino acids. Per germline, CDR1 LGHNA and CDR2 YSLEER. V dropped 0 bases and J dropped 10 bases, with 13 bases sitting between them. CDR3 coding DNA: TGCGCCAGCAGCCAAGAATCCTGGGGTGGAGAGCAGTTCTTC. Encoded protein: CASSQESWGGEQFF.